The following is a T cell receptor beta chain sequence with its context. Survey-level immunoSEQ sequencing profiled the TCR beta repertoire. Assay: immunoSEQ multiplex PCR; the TCRdb copy retains only in-frame clones and omits some. The sample has 45,000 to 55,000 clones, roughly 93% seen once. The CDR3 covers 14 residues. The V end was cut by 6 bases, the J end by 7 bases, with 16 bases between. Germline V lookup: CDR1 KGHSH, CDR2 LQKENI. The J gene is TRBJ1-5, the V gene TRBV18; D is possibly TRBD1 (6 bases). Sequenced: PBMCs. This TCR was sampled from a man aged 35 to 55 with rheumatoid arthritis. The CDR3 loop reads CASSPGQPGQPQHF. The CDR3 nucleotides are TGTGCCAGCTCCCCGGGACAACCCGGGCAGCCCCAGCATTTT.